This T cell receptor beta chain was captured by sequencing in a study of vaccination and CD4 T cells after COVID-19 (dated by TCRdb to the early 2020s). About the study as a whole: In the convalescent cohort there were six males and four females, among whom were two Hispanic individuals, seven Caucasians, two Asians and one multiracial person. Control cultures used a CEFX viral epitope pool as positive control, an HIV-1 Nef peptide pool as negative control, or no peptide. The spike-specific CD4+ TCR repertoire was compared before and after mRNA vaccination in around ten COVID-19 convalescent patients and a handful of infection-naive healthy vaccine recipients. Overlapping spike peptide pools from SARS-CoV-2 and from the common cold coronaviruses HCoV-NL63, HCoV-OC43 and HCoV-229E were used as culture stimuli. Post-COVID blood samples were collected from convalescent patients a median of roughly 100 days after diagnosis, with a range of about 30 to 161 days. Post-vaccine blood samples were taken a median of 72 days after the second vaccine dose, with a range of roughly 14 to 241 days. Two doses of either the Pfizer-BioNTech BNT162b2 vaccine (n=8) or the Moderna mRNA-1273 vaccine (n=2) were administered to participants.

The protocol used for the library was PCR. DNA from cultured CD4+ T cells underwent TCR sequencing with the Oncomine TCR Beta short-read assay at the Johns Hopkins FTIC core. The QIAamp micro DNA kit was used to extract genomic DNA from the cultured CD4+ T cells. Oncomine TCR Beta libraries made from cultured CD4+ T cells were pooled using unique dual indexes and sequenced on an Illumina iSeq 100. The original pipeline was this. Non-productive sequences were removed, and CDR3s that did not start with C, did not end with F or W, or were shorter than 7 amino acids were discarded. Antigen-specific clonotypes were identified with the MANAFEST web application by comparing peptide-stimulated wells with reference and other culture wells. An FDR below 0.05, an odds ratio above 5, and a productive frequency above 0.1% in at least two of three replicate wells were required for clones to be considered positive. A clonotype counted as cross-reactive if it showed significant expansion both in the SARS-CoV-2 spike wells and in at least one common cold coronavirus spike condition. CDR3 homology was assessed with Levenshtein distances (stringdist) and unrooted phylogenetic trees (ape) in R version 3.6.1. TCRdb reworked the public reads: Q25 trimming with fastp, MiXCR clone assembly, productive beta chains retained. CDR3 protein duplicates are merged, each entry listing the most common genes and DNA. The V and J calls were not made by the authors but by TCRdb's processing. Across this sample there are 20,000 to 30,000 distinct CDR3 sequences, with roughly 50% seen only once. Jointly, the top ten make up 28% of the sample.

The treatment or condition label for this specimen denotes: approximately nine-day PBMC culture with coronavirus spike peptide pools or control peptides (ViraFEST assay). The study used the ViraFEST assay, which expanded antigen-specific T cells with peptide pools and then identified expanded clonotypes by TCR sequencing. Negative nucleocapsid antibody tests before and after vaccination confirmed that the healthy vaccine recipients had no prior SARS-CoV-2 infection. Each well held two million PBMCs cultured with around 10 ug/ml peptide pools in IMDM containing 5% human AB serum and 7.5 to 10 IU/ml IL-2. Half of the culture medium was replaced with fresh IL-2-containing medium on days 3 and 7. CD4+ T cells were isolated after around 11 days of culture through negative selection using the EasySep CD4+ T cell isolation kit. Ficoll-Paque Plus gradient centrifugation was used to isolate PBMCs from whole blood, and the isolated PBMCs were then either used fresh or cryopreserved at -140C. Each culture condition was generally run in triplicate wells.

Comment on this clonotype: No antigen is known for it. No quality values exist for individual bases; no much larger clone is one base distant.

Points the paper makes about the study in general: The median count of SARS-CoV-2-reactive clonotypes went up from around 21 after infection to 38 after vaccination, although the change was not significant. In convalescent patients, a median approximately 89% of post-vaccine SARS-CoV-2-reactive clones were detected only after vaccination, suggesting vaccine-specific priming. The study included relatively few convalescent patients and did not analyze early timepoints after natural infection. In convalescent patients, nearly all vaccine-specific clones (304 of 307) were found to be mono-reactive for SARS-CoV-2 spike rather than cross-reactive with common cold coronaviruses.

The sample consisted of CD4+ T cells from blood, cultured in vitro, taken before SARS-CoV-2 vaccination. The sequence came from a human donor who received a COVID-19 vaccine.

This receptor has the CDR3 CASSPGQGIVTDTQYF. The nucleotides read TGTGCCAGCAGTCCGGGACAGGGTATTGTCACAGATACGCAGTATTTT. The chain couples TRBV6-1 to TRBJ2-3; 9 of the junction bases match TRBD1. Reading from cysteine to phenylalanine, the CDR3 counts 16 amino acids. Only the CDR3 portion is preserved as DNA: 48 bases, with reading frame beginning at the first base. Via the germline V gene, CDR1 is MNHNS and CDR2 SASEGT. Germline trimming amounts to 5 bases on V and 2 bases on J, with 8 as the count of junction bases outside the gene matches.